The 26 T cell receptor beta chains reported below all come from one sample, sequenced in a study of T cell changes during pregnancy in multiple sclerosis. Repertoires were generated with immunoSEQ multiplex PCR, while TCRdb's copy carries only in-frame clones and drops some. Here the sample spans fewer than 12,000 clones, roughly 91% being singletons. The material sequenced was CD8+ T cells from peripheral blood mononuclear cells, taken in the first trimester of pregnancy. These receptors came from a female donor in good health, enrolled as a control in a pregnancy study.

The V and J genes are TRBV13 and TRBJ2-3; 9 nucleotides agree with TRBD2. Looked up from germline, CDR1 is PRHDT and CDR2 is FYEKMQ (reference sequence). After removal of 5 bases from V and 1 base from J, the junction contained 10 bases not matched to a gene. CDR3 length equals 17 residues. CDR3 DNA: TGTGCCAGCAGCACTAGCGGGCGAATAAGGGGCACAGATACGCAGTATTTT. The encoded protein is CASSTSGRIRGTDTQYF. Full variable domain (missing parts from reference TRBV13 and TRBJ2-3): AAGVIQSPRHLIKEKRETATLKCYPIPRHDTVYWYQQGPGQDPQFLISFYEKMQSDKGSIPDRFSAQQFSDYHSELNMSSLELGDSALYFCASSTSGRIRGTDTQYFGPGTRLTVL.

The chain is built from TRBV5-4 and TRBJ2-3; 7 bases agree with TRBD1. The junction had 6 bases not matched to a gene; V was cut back by 2 bases and J by 6 bases. The CDR3 is made up of 14 amino acids. Germline CDR1 and CDR2: SGHNT and YYREEE (reference sequence). Here the CDR3 DNA reads TGTGCCAGCAGCTTAGGGGGCTCATCTGATACGCAGTATTTT. Amino acid sequence: CASSLGGSSDTQYF.

J is TRBJ1-2 and V is TRBV4-1, with D possibly matching TRBD1 (6 bases). Germline lookup yields CDR1 MGHRA and CDR2 YSYEKL. The CDR3 runs to 15 residues. Trimming took off 1 base at V and 4 bases at J, with 13 bases between the two ends. The CDR3 bases are TGCGCCAGCAGCCAAGTATGGAACAGGGTCTATGGCTACACCTTC. This gives the protein CASSQVWNRVYGYTF.

This chain uses TRBV2 with TRBJ1-1; maybe TRBD1 (6 bases). From germline, CDR1 is SNHLY and CDR2 FYNNEI. Trimming took 5 bases from V and 3 from J, leaving 13 bases between them. This CDR3 region has 14 residues. CDR3 DNA sequence: TGTGCCAGCAGTCTCGGGACACTCGACACTGAAGCTTTCTTT. This sequence encodes CASSLGTLDTEAFF.

The chain combines TRBV9 with TRBJ1-2, with 11 bases aligning to TRBD1. The CDR3 consists of 16 residues. Germline CDR1 reads SGDLS; CDR2 reads YYNGEE. Losses at the gene ends were 1 base for V and 2 bases for J; bases not matched to a gene: 4. This CDR3 is CASSVSRTGGNYGYTF. Here the CDR3 DNA reads TGTGCCAGCAGCGTAAGCCGGACAGGGGGCAACTATGGCTACACCTTC. Complete variable domain (other parts from reference TRBV9 and TRBJ1-2): DSGVTQTPKHLITATGQRVTLRCSPRSGDLSVYWYQQSLDQGLQFLIQYYNGEERAKGNILERFSAQQFPDLHSELNLSSLELGDSALYFCASSVSRTGGNYGYTFGSGTRLTVV.

The chain recombines TRBV7-9 with TRBJ1-2, with TRBD1 matching 11 bases. Trimming took 1 base from V and 4 from J; bases not matched to a gene: 5. The CDR3 runs to 16 residues. Per the germline V gene, CDR1 is SEHNR and CDR2 is FQNEAQ (reference sequence). In DNA, the CDR3 is TGTGCCAGCAGCTTAGGGACAGGGGGCCTCGGCTATGGCTACACCTTC. Its translation is CASSLGTGGLGYGYTF.

The chain recombines TRBV9 with TRBJ1-1; D is perhaps TRBD1 (6 bases). V lost 3 bases and J lost 3, with 12 bases in between. Germline lookup yields CDR1 SGDLS and CDR2 YYNGEE. The CDR3 has 14 amino acids. CDR3 region: CASSEGVVDTEAFF. In DNA form, the CDR3 reads TGTGCCAGCAGCGAGGGGGTCGTGGACACTGAAGCTTTCTTT.

The chain uses TRBV30 and TRBJ1-4; the D is unclear. Germline V gene sequence: CDR1 GTSNPN, CDR2 SVGIG (reference sequence). The V end lost 0 bases, the J end lost 4 bases, and 6 bases lay between the germline ends. The CDR3 length is 13 residues. CDR3 in amino acids: CAWSVHNNEKLFF. The CDR3, as DNA: TGTGCCTGGAGTGTGCACAATAATGAAAAACTGTTTTTT.

This clone was recorded once. One end of the junction varies from germline; a read error may be responsible. V gene TRBV2 combines with J gene TRBJ2-3; D uncertain. Germline V gene sequence: CDR1 SNHLY, CDR2 FYNNEI. The CDR3 runs to 15 residues. DNA for the CDR3: TGTGCCAGCAGGGAAGCGTCGGTCCTCGCAGATACGCAGTATTTT. This codes for CASREASVLADTQYF.

The genes are TRBV5-5 and TRBJ1-6; 7 bases align to TRBD1. Germline V CDR1 and CDR2: SGHKS, YYEKEE (reference sequence). J gave up 9 bases and V 1 base, and 13 bases lay outside the gene matches. This CDR3 has 17 amino acids. The CDR3 nucleotides read TGTGCCAGCAGCTTGCTCGGGGAGACAGGGAGAGGTTCACCCCTCCACTTT. Amino acids: CASSLLGETGRGSPLHF. The full variable domain, in which reference TRBV5-5 and TRBJ1-6 provide the parts outside the CDR3, is DAGVTQSPTHLIKTRGQQVTLRCSPISGHKSVSWYQQVLGQGPQFIFQYYEKEERGRGNFPDRFSARQFPNYSSELNVNALLLGDSALYLCASSLLGETGRGSPLHFGNGTRLTVT.

This sequence joins TRBV29-1 and TRBJ1-1; perhaps TRBD1 as D (5 bases). V was pared by 3 bases and J by 3 bases, with 11 bases between. Per germline, CDR1 SQVTM and CDR2 ANQGSEA. The CDR3 has 13 amino acids. CDR3 residues: CSVDVGEDTEAFF. CDR3 sequence (DNA): TGCAGCGTTGACGTAGGGGAGGACACTGAAGCTTTCTTT.

This chain uses TRBV11-2 with TRBJ2-7; the D gene is possibly TRBD1 (6 bases). With 1 base removed from V and 1 base from J, the gap between germline ends came to 8 bases. This CDR3 contains 14 residues. CDR1 is SGHAT and CDR2 is FQNNGV in the germline V gene. CDR3 loop: CASSLGGGSYEQYF. The CDR3 region has the DNA TGTGCCAGCAGCTTAGGAGGGGGATCCTACGAGCAGTACTTC.

This sequence joins TRBV15 and TRBJ1-2; possible D gene TRBD1, 5 bases. Germline V lookup: CDR1 LNHNV, CDR2 YYDKDF (reference sequence). The CDR3 has 13 residues. The V and J ends lost 8 bases and 6 bases respectively, with 16 bases between them. In nucleotides, the CDR3 is TGTGCCACCCTAGTCCCAGGGAGGCATGGCTACACCTTC. Its protein is CATLVPGRHGYTF.

In DNA, the CDR3 is TGCGCCAGCAGCCAAGACCGGGAGGCCCAGTACTTC. Encoded protein: CASSQDREAQYF. The rearrangement joins TRBV4-1 to TRBJ2-5; 7 nucleotides agree with TRBD2. Germline V lookup: CDR1 MGHRA, CDR2 YSYEKL. V lost 0 bases to trimming and J lost 9 bases; unmatched junction nucleotides: 1. This CDR3 has 12 amino acids.

The chain has TRBV7-9 and TRBJ2-7; no firm D call. The CDR3 length is 13 residues. With 5 bases removed from V and 1 base from J, the gap between germline ends came to 9 bases. Germline CDR1 and CDR2: SEHNR and FQNEAQ (reference sequence). Written as DNA, the CDR3 is TGTGCCAGCAGCCCATCTAGATCCTACGAGCAGTACTTC. Residues: CASSPSRSYEQYF.

The rearrangement joins TRBV11-2 to TRBJ2-7; tentative D call: TRBD2 (6 bases). V was clipped by 5 bases and J by 2 bases, with 16 bases between them. Germline CDR1 reads SGHAT; CDR2 reads FQNNGV. The length of the CDR3 is 15 residues. This CDR3 is CASSPRDFPTYEQYF. CDR3 nucleotides: TGTGCCAGCAGCCCTCGGGACTTCCCCACCTACGAGCAGTACTTC. Using reference TRBV11-2 and TRBJ2-7 for the parts outside the CDR3, the full variable domain is EAGVAQSPRYKIIEKRQSVAFWCNPISGHATLYWYQQILGQGPKLLIQFQNNGVVDDSQLPKDRFSAERLKGVDSTLKIQPAKLEDSAVYLCASSPRDFPTYEQYFGPGTRLTVT.

This sequence joins TRBV6-6 and TRBJ2-7; D may be TRBD1 (5 bases). Germline V gene sequence: CDR1 MNHNY, CDR2 SVGAGI (reference sequence). The CDR3 contains 13 residues. V lost 7 bases to trimming and J lost 2 bases, with 12 bases between them. This CDR3 reads CASNRDSTYEQYF. The CDR3 nucleotides read TGTGCCAGCAACCGAGACAGCACCTACGAGCAGTACTTC.

The V and J genes are TRBV7-3 and TRBJ1-1; TRBD1 might be the D (5 bases). Germline-derived CDR1 and CDR2 are SGHTA and FQGTGA. V was cut by 6 bases and J by 0 bases, with 8 bases left in between. This CDR3 has 13 amino acids. CDR3 sequence: CASSDSLNTEAFF. The CDR3 DNA reads TGTGCCAGCAGTGACAGTCTGAACACTGAAGCTTTCTTT.

The gene calls are TRBV7-9 and TRBJ2-7, with a tentative D call TRBD1 (5 bases). Germline V CDR1 and CDR2: SEHNR, FQNEAQ (reference sequence). V lost 1 base and J lost 4, with 11 bases in between. This CDR3 is built from 14 residues. The CDR3 sequence: CASSLGTQEYEQYF. The CDR3 nucleotides read TGTGCCAGCAGCTTAGGGACACAGGAATACGAGCAGTACTTC.

The rearrangement uses TRBV27 and TRBJ2-1; D possibly corresponds to TRBD1 (5 bases). Germline assignment: CDR1 MNHEY and CDR2 SMNVEV (reference sequence). V lost 5 bases, J lost 1 base, and 15 bases lay in between. The CDR3 is made up of 16 amino acids. The CDR3 region is CASSPPRGSSYNEQFF. The CDR3 region has the DNA TGTGCCAGCAGTCCCCCTAGGGGATCATCCTACAATGAGCAGTTCTTC.

CDR3 DNA sequence: TGTGCCAGCAGCTATCCAGAGGGGACAGGGAGCACTGAAGCTTTCTTT. Amino acids: CASSYPEGTGSTEAFF. The rearrangement joins TRBV7-2 to TRBJ1-1; 9 bases align to TRBD1. Germline assignment: CDR1 SGHTA and CDR2 FQGNSA. The CDR3 totals 16 residues. J gave up 4 bases and V 4 bases, and 10 bases lay outside the gene matches. The whole variable domain, remainder taken from reference TRBV7-2 and TRBJ1-1, is GAGVSQSPSNKVTEKGKDVELRCDPISGHTALYWYRQSLGQGLEFLIYFQGNSAPDKSGLPSDRFSAERTGGSVSTLTIQRTQQEDSAVYLCASSYPEGTGSTEAFFGQGTRLTVV.

V is TRBV30 and J is TRBJ1-2, with D hard to call. Trimming cost V 1 base and J 4 bases, with 10 bases left between them. CDR1 GTSNPN and CDR2 SVGIG come from the germline V gene (reference sequence). This CDR3 region has 13 residues. For the CDR3, the DNA is TGTGCCTGGAGTGCGGAGGACCTCTATGGCTACACCTTC. Its protein is CAWSAEDLYGYTF.

This clone was observed a handful of times. V gene TRBV6-1 combines with J gene TRBJ1-1; 9 nucleotides align to TRBD1. The germline gives CDR1 MNHNS, CDR2 SASEGT. This CDR3 is built from 15 residues. The V segment lost 1 base and the J segment 5 bases; nucleotides outside the gene matches: 5. In nucleotides, the CDR3 is TGTGCCAGCAGTGAAGAGACAGGGGGAGGAACTGAAGCTTTCTTT. It translates to CASSEETGGGTEAFF.

The gene calls are TRBV5-4 and TRBJ1-1, with 12 bases aligning to TRBD1. V gave up 5 bases and J gave up 0 bases; unmatched junction bases: 5. The CDR3 extends over 16 amino acids. The germline V gene has CDR1 SGHNT and CDR2 YYREEE (reference sequence). The CDR3 DNA follows: TGTGCCAGCAGGGACGGGACAGGGGGCGTGAACACTGAAGCTTTCTTT. Protein: CASRDGTGGVNTEAFF.

V usage is TRBV27 and J usage is TRBJ2-7, with D perhaps matching TRBD1 (5 bases). The germline gives CDR1 MNHEY, CDR2 SMNVEV (reference sequence). The CDR3 totals 12 residues. Between the trimmed V and J ends, which lost 11 bases and 6 bases, there was a span of 17 bases. CDR3 nucleotide sequence: TGTGCCGTGATGGCAGGGCAGGGCGAGCAGTACTTC. Protein product: CAVMAGQGEQYF.

This clone appeared once. The chain carries TRBV7-2 and TRBJ2-3; tentative D call: TRBD1 (6 bases). Germline CDR1 SGHTA, CDR2 FQGNSA. Trimming removed 4 bases from V and 5 bases from J, with 13 bases in between. CDR3 length: 14 amino acids. CDR3 region: CASSSRTVLDTQYF. The CDR3 nucleotides read TGTGCCAGCAGCTCCAGGACAGTGCTAGATACGCAGTATTTT.